This passage covers 18 T cell receptor beta chains from one sample sequenced in a study of cytomegalovirus exposure and HLA in healthy donors. Primers: 60 Vbeta forward and 13 Jbeta reverse. Measured with immunoSEQ multiplex PCR; TCRdb has only the in-frame clones, and not every one. There are approximately 160,000 clones in the sample; around 76% occur only once, and about 1.4% lies in the top ten. Sequenced sample: PBMCs. Every receptor here comes from a man between 40 and 49 years old in good health and CMV-seronegative.

The J gene is TRBJ2-7, the V gene TRBV18; D perhaps matches TRBD1 (6 bases). The V gene's germline CDR1 is KGHSH and CDR2 LQKENI. Trimming took 3 bases from V and 1 from J, leaving 10 bases between them. CDR3 size: 14 residues. The CDR3 DNA follows: TGTGCCAGCTCACCTGTAACAGGGTCCTACGAGCAGTACTTC. Amino acid sequence: CASSPVTGSYEQYF.

This clone was found once. The rearrangement links TRBV28 to TRBJ2-2; 7 bases match TRBD1. V gave up 11 bases and J gave up 3 bases; unmatched junction bases: 3. Germline-derived CDR1 and CDR2 are MDHEN and SYDVKM. This CDR3 is 12 amino acids long. DNA for the CDR3: TGTGCCGGACAGGAGCACACCGGGGAGCTGTTTTTT. Protein: CAGQEHTGELFF.

The gene calls are TRBV5-1 and TRBJ2-7, with D possibly TRBD1 on 5 matching bases. The V and J ends lost 4 bases and 0 bases respectively, with 17 bases between them. There are 16 residues in the CDR3. Germline loops: CDR1 SGHRS, CDR2 YFSETQ. This chain's CDR3 is CASSPKSGSGSYEQYF. Written as DNA, the CDR3 is TGCGCCAGCAGCCCCAAGTCAGGGTCTGGCTCCTACGAGCAGTACTTC.

This clone was counted a few times. The rearrangement links TRBV5-1 to TRBJ1-1; D is perhaps TRBD1 (6 bases). The CDR3 has 12 residues. CDR1 SGHRS and CDR2 YFSETQ come from the germline V gene. Trimming removed 4 bases from V and 6 bases from J, with 10 bases in between. DNA for the CDR3: TGCGCCAGCAGCCCCCCAGGGGCTGAAGCTTTCTTT. Translated, it gives CASSPPGAEAFF.

This clone was observed a few times. The chain combines TRBV5-8 with TRBJ2-5; TRBD1 is a possible D gene (6 bases). Trimming pared 1 base from V and 2 bases from J, leaving 9 bases between. The CDR3 totals 14 residues. Germline CDR1 reads SGHTS; CDR2 reads YDEGEE. This chain's CDR3 is CASSLFDRQETQYF. The CDR3 bases are TGTGCCAGCAGCTTGTTCGACAGGCAAGAGACCCAGTACTTC.

CDR3 sequence: CASSQDRGARTEAFF. In DNA, the CDR3 is TGTGCCAGCAGCCAAGATCGGGGGGCGCGGACTGAAGCTTTCTTT. The V and J genes are TRBV4-2 and TRBJ1-1, with TRBD1 as a possible D gene (6 bases). V was shortened by 0 bases and J by 5 bases, with 13 bases between the two germline ends. Per germline, CDR1 LGHNA and CDR2 YNFKEQ. The CDR3 runs to 15 residues.

The table lists this clone with a count of one. The rearrangement links TRBV27 to TRBJ1-2; 7 positions match TRBD1. The CDR3 contains 15 residues. Looked up from germline, CDR1 is MNHEY and CDR2 is SMNVEV (reference sequence). V trimming: 5 bases; J trimming: 7 bases; junction bases outside the gene matches: 13. The CDR3 nucleotides read TGTGCCAGCAGTCGTACCGGAAAAACAGGGGTTGGCTACACCTTC. It translates to CASSRTGKTGVGYTF.

CDR3 in amino acids: CASSFGYGYTF. For the CDR3, the DNA is TGTGCCAGCAGTTTCGGGTATGGCTACACCTTC. This chain joins TRBV28 and TRBJ1-2; D gene unclear. V was shortened by 3 bases and J by 5 bases, with 4 bases between the two germline ends. The CDR3 is 11 residues long. From germline, CDR1 is MDHEN and CDR2 SYDVKM.

This chain links TRBV27 with TRBJ2-3; weak D call: TRBD2 (6 bases). The ends were cut back, 2 bases at V and 5 bases at J, with 17 bases in the middle. From germline, CDR1 is MNHEY and CDR2 SMNVEV (reference sequence). The length of the CDR3 is 16 residues. CDR3 DNA: TGTGCCAGCAGTTTAGGGCCAGGGAAGGGAGGAGATACGCAGTATTTT. Amino acids: CASSLGPGKGGDTQYF.

The rearrangement joins TRBV28 to TRBJ1-2; 11 positions match TRBD1. The trim removed 1 base at V and 8 bases at J, leaving 9 bases unmatched. CDR3 length: 16 amino acids. CDR1 and CDR2 from the germline V gene are MDHEN and SYDVKM. CDR3 sequence (DNA): TGTGCCAGCAGTTTATTTTTCAAGGGACAGGGGGACGGCTACACCTTC. Translated: CASSLFFKGQGDGYTF.

This clone was detected once. At one end, the junction sequence differs from germline, possibly due to a read error. This CDR3 is also generated by other DNA sequences in the sample. The genes are TRBV6-6 and TRBJ2-7; 8 positions agree with TRBD2. This CDR3 has 14 residues. Germline V gives CDR1 MNHNY, CDR2 SVGAGI (reference sequence). The CDR3, as DNA: TGTGCCAGCAGACCCATAGCGGGACCCTATGAGCAGTACTTC. Protein sequence: CASRPIAGPYEQYF.

J is TRBJ1-2 and V is TRBV5-1; D gene unclear. V was shortened by 0 bases and J by 2 bases, with 5 bases between the two germline ends. The germline V gene has CDR1 SGHRS and CDR2 YFSETQ. This CDR3 contains 13 residues. CDR3: CASSLDMNYGYTF. As DNA, the CDR3 is TGCGCCAGCAGCTTGGACATGAACTATGGCTACACCTTC.

V and J are TRBV19 and TRBJ2-1; TRBD2 agrees at 7 bases. The J segment lost 0 bases and the V segment lost 1 base, leaving 12 bases of the junction unmatched. The CDR3 covers 19 residues. Germline V gives CDR1 LNHDA, CDR2 SQIVND (reference sequence). In DNA, the CDR3 is TGTGCCAGTAGTATAGTAGGGAGTCAGCGGGACTTCTCCTACAATGAGCAGTTCTTC. This codes for CASSIVGSQRDFSYNEQFF.

The chain has TRBV5-1 and TRBJ2-4; 7 nucleotides agree with TRBD1. Per germline, CDR1 SGHRS and CDR2 YFSETQ. This CDR3 spans 16 amino acids. Germline trimming cut 0 bases from V and 8 bases from J; bases unmatched to any gene: 11. CDR3 sequence reads: CASSLVPRGRGDIQYF. CDR3 in DNA: TGCGCCAGCAGCTTGGTACCGAGGGGGCGAGGGGACATTCAGTACTTC.

This clone was observed once. The chain couples TRBV4-1 to TRBJ2-7, with D maybe TRBD2 (5 bases). Trimming shortened V by 0 bases and J by 4 bases, and 7 bases separated the two germline ends. Germline CDR1 MGHRA, CDR2 YSYEKL. This CDR3 is 13 amino acids long. In DNA form, the CDR3 reads TGCGCCAGCAGCCAAGAGACGGGGTACGAGCAGTACGTC. It is translated as CASSQETGYEQYV.

The chain couples TRBV7-2 to TRBJ2-2, with D possibly matching TRBD1 (5 bases). V lost 3 bases and J 5 bases, leaving 10 bases between the germline ends. Germline V gene sequence: CDR1 SGHTA, CDR2 FQGNSA. The CDR3 contains 14 residues. CDR3 DNA: TGTGCCAGCAGCTTGCAGGGCGTTACCGGGGAGCTGTTTTTT. Its protein is CASSLQGVTGELFF.

This clone was recorded a few times. The chain links TRBV7-3 to TRBJ2-3, with 10 bases matching TRBD2. CDR3 length: 15 residues. Unmatched junction bases numbered 7, after V lost 5 bases and J lost 5 bases. The germline V gene has CDR1 SGHTA and CDR2 FQGTGA. The CDR3 loop reads CASSTLAGAGDTQYF. CDR3 in DNA: TGTGCCAGCAGCACCCTAGCGGGAGCGGGAGATACGCAGTATTTT.

The gene calls are TRBV6-6 and TRBJ1-1; D not certain. The germline V gene encodes CDR1 MNHNY and CDR2 SVGAGI (reference sequence). The CDR3 length is 11 residues. Trimming pared 7 bases from V and 3 bases from J, leaving 6 bases between. The CDR3 nucleotides read TGTGCCAGCACTTCTTACACTGAAGCTTTCTTT. Translated, it gives CASTSYTEAFF.